This T cell receptor beta chain comes out of a study of CD4 T cells in relation to SARS-CoV-2 and coronaviruses. Study-level points and caveats: In approximately 71% of donors, memory CD4+ clonotypes crossrecognized SARS-CoV-2 and at least one common cold coronavirus spike. Culture-expanded clones reflect memory recall rather than primary priming during culture.

Note on this clone: What it binds is unknown.

CD4+ T cells from unexposed donors were obtained before the COVID-19 pandemic (2011-2018). Naive and memory CD4+ T cells were separated from cryopreserved PBMCs. Uncultured naive and memory CD4+ T cells supplied DNA for deep TCR-beta sequencing. Using immunoSEQ multiplex PCR, the repertoire was profiled, and TCRdb retains in-frame clones only, with some absent. The table has about 59,000 clones, more than 80% seen once. This sequence originates from a human donor in good health. The sequenced sample was memory CD4+ T cells from PBMCs.

For the CDR3, the DNA is TGTGCCAGCAGTGCCGGTGTGGTCGAGCAGTACTTC. Its protein is CASSAGVVEQYF. The V and J genes are TRBV28 and TRBJ2-7; unclear D gene. The V and J ends lost 5 bases and 6 bases respectively, with 11 bases between them. Germline V gene sequence: CDR1 MDHEN, CDR2 SYDVKM. The CDR3 has 12 residues.